The 12 T cell receptor beta chains in this list originate from one sample, sequenced in a study of cytomegalovirus exposure and HLA in healthy donors. The PCR contained 60 Vbeta and 13 Jbeta primers. The protocol was immunoSEQ multiplex PCR, while the TCRdb copy is restricted to in-frame clones and leaves out a portion. This sample yields 100,000 to 150,000 clones, of which less than 85% are seen a single time; approximately 20% belongs to the top ten. Sequenced: PBMCs. The source of these receptors is a man between 18 and 29 years old in good health and CMV-seropositive.

V and J are TRBV9 and TRBJ2-1; no reliable D call. Between the trimmed V and J ends, which lost 0 bases and 7 bases, there was a span of 5 bases. The germline V gene has CDR1 SGDLS and CDR2 YYNGEE. CDR3 length: 12 residues. The CDR3 nucleotides are TGTGCCAGCAGCGTAGATGAGAATGAGCAGTTCTTC. Translated: CASSVDENEQFF.

The chain recombines TRBV11-2 with TRBJ1-3; weak D call: TRBD1 (6 bases). Trimming removed 5 bases from V and 4 bases from J, with 12 bases in between. The CDR3 runs to 14 residues. Per the germline V gene, CDR1 is SGHAT and CDR2 is FQNNGV. In DNA form, the CDR3 reads TGTGCCAGCAGCACACAGGGAGCGGGAAACACCATATATTTT. It codes for CASSTQGAGNTIYF.

V gene TRBV14 combines with J gene TRBJ2-7, with 7 positions matching TRBD2. The CDR3 covers 13 residues. The V and J ends lost 9 bases and 2 bases, in that order; junction bases with no gene match: 7. The germline gives CDR1 SGHDN, CDR2 FVKESK. The CDR3 sequence: CASGLGLAYEQYF. In nucleotides, the CDR3 is TGTGCCAGTGGACTAGGTCTCGCCTACGAGCAGTACTTC.

The rearrangement uses TRBV6-1 and TRBJ1-1; 8 positions match TRBD1. Germline loops: CDR1 MNHNS, CDR2 SASEGT. After removal of 4 bases from V and 5 bases from J, the junction contained 3 bases not matched to a gene. This CDR3 contains 13 residues. CDR3 nucleotides: TGTGCCAGCAGTGTGACAGGGGTGACTGAAGCTTTCTTT. Residues: CASSVTGVTEAFF.

This clone was picked up one time. The chain uses TRBV27 and TRBJ2-1; D not certain. Germline V lookup: CDR1 MNHEY, CDR2 SMNVEV (reference sequence). V lost 2 bases to trimming and J lost 2 bases, with 7 bases between them. The CDR3 length is 14 residues. CDR3 sequence reads: CASSLMATYNEQFF. For the CDR3, the DNA is TGTGCCAGCAGTTTAATGGCCACCTACAATGAGCAGTTCTTC.

The chain has TRBV7-9 and TRBJ1-6; D may be TRBD1 (6 bases). The V gene lost 8 bases and the J gene lost 7 bases, with 18 bases spanning the gap. Germline V gene lookup returns CDR1 SEHNR and CDR2 FQNEAQ (reference sequence). CDR3 length: 15 amino acids. The CDR3 sequence: CASCSSGEWNSPLHF. The DNA for the CDR3 is TGTGCCAGCTGCTCTTCAGGGGAGTGGAATTCACCCCTCCACTTT. Drawing the rest from reference TRBV7-9 and TRBJ1-6, the complete variable domain is DTGVSQNPRHKITKRGQNVTFRCDPISEHNRLYWYRQTLGQGPEFLTYFQNEAQLEKSRLLSDRFSAERPKGSFSTLEIQRTEQGDSAMYLCASCSSGEWNSPLHFGNGTRLTVT.

The genes are TRBV27 and TRBJ2-1; 10 bases align to TRBD2. The germline gives CDR1 MNHEY, CDR2 SMNVEV (reference sequence). The CDR3 covers 15 residues. The V gene end was trimmed by 6 bases and the J gene end by 10 bases; junction bases not matched to a gene: 12. Here the CDR3 reads CASRDRASGRAEQFF. CDR3 nucleotide sequence: TGTGCCAGCAGGGACCGGGCTAGCGGGAGAGCAGAGCAGTTCTTC.

V is TRBV5-1 and J is TRBJ2-3; 8 bases are a match to TRBD2. V lost 5 bases to trimming and J lost 1 base; unmatched junction nucleotides: 3. CDR1 is SGHRS and CDR2 is YFSETQ in the germline V gene. The CDR3 length is 14 residues. The chain's CDR3 is CASRARGGTDTQYF. The CDR3 region has the DNA TGCGCCAGCAGAGCGCGGGGGGGCACAGATACGCAGTATTTT.

This clone was picked up a small number of times. The J gene is TRBJ2-3, the V gene TRBV2; TRBD2 matches 11 bases. V was clipped by 5 bases and J by 6 bases; unmatched bases: 7. The CDR3 length is 15 residues. Germline CDR1 reads SNHLY; CDR2 reads FYNNEI. The CDR3 sequence is CASSSTSGGQDTQYF. The CDR3 DNA is TGTGCCAGCAGTTCTACTAGCGGGGGCCAGGATACGCAGTATTTT. The full variable domain, with the rest looked up from reference TRBV2 and TRBJ2-3, is EPEVTQTPSHQVTQMGQEVILRCVPISNHLYFYWYRQILGQKVEFLVSFYNNEISEKSEIFDDQFSVERPDGSNFTLKIRSTKLEDSAMYFCASSSTSGGQDTQYFGPGTRLTVL.

Concerning this clone: Within the sample, other DNA sequences also encode this same CDR3. The chain uses TRBV20-1 and TRBJ2-3; no firm D call. The CDR3 has 11 amino acids. V shed 1 base and J shed 4 bases, with 3 bases lying between them. The germline CDR1 and CDR2 sequences are DFQATT and SNEGSKA (reference sequence). The CDR3 region is CSARAADTQYF. CDR3 coding DNA: TGCAGTGCTAGAGCGGCAGATACGCAGTATTTT.

The rearrangement joins TRBV30 to TRBJ1-1; 9 bases map to TRBD1. This CDR3 has 13 amino acids. Losses at the gene ends were 5 bases for V and 8 bases for J; bases not matched to a gene: 9. CDR1 and CDR2 (germline): GTSNPN, SVGIG (reference sequence). In DNA form, the CDR3 reads TGTGCCTGGGGGGACAGGGCATTTAGGGAAGCTTTCTTT. Translated: CAWGDRAFREAFF.

This clone was seen a single time. The genes are TRBV6-5 and TRBJ1-2, with D possibly matching TRBD1 (6 bases). The CDR3 loop spans 13 amino acids. V was cut by 9 bases and J by 6 bases, with 17 bases left in between. The V gene's germline CDR1 is MNHEY and CDR2 SVGAGI. The CDR3 DNA follows: TGTGCCAGTAATCAGGGGATGGGGAATGGCTACACCTTC. Translation: CASNQGMGNGYTF.